Below, 2 T cell receptor beta chains from the same sample are listed, as sequenced in a study of control samples from healthy donors and cancer patients. Measured with immunoSEQ multiplex PCR; TCRdb has only the in-frame clones, and not every one. The sample lists approximately 120,000 clones, about 90% seen once, with roughly 2% in the top ten. Sequenced: blood. The receptors come from a man younger than 35 in good health.

This clone appeared a single time. The chain joins TRBV24-1 to TRBJ1-2; D unclear. In germline, CDR1 is KGHDR, CDR2 SFDVKD. This CDR3 has 12 amino acids. The CDR3 DNA sequence: TGTGCAACTTCCCGTGAGACGGGTGGCTACACCTTC. Residues: CATSRETGGYTF.

The J gene is TRBJ2-7, the V gene TRBV4-1, with TRBD2 as a possible D gene (7 bases). Germline V gene data show CDR1 as MGHRA and CDR2 as YSYEKL. The ends were cut back, 9 bases at V and 4 bases at J, with 10 bases in the middle. This CDR3 is built from 11 residues. The CDR3 loop reads CASRGAYEQYF. Here the CDR3 DNA reads TGCGCCAGTCGGGGGGCTTACGAGCAGTACTTC.